This T cell receptor (beta chain) was obtained from a study of identical twins. This clonotype was detected a few times. TCRdb fed the 5' RACE reads into MiXCR, producing one record per CDR3 protein. The table has 1.5 million to 2 million distinct CDR3 sequences, under 35% seen once; the top ten hold over 0.25%. Every one of the donors was a healthy Caucasian. Sequenced material: cord blood. This TCR was recovered from a newborn girl in good health.

The CDR3 loop reads CASSNQGNTYNEQYF. For the CDR3, the DNA is TGCGCCAGCAGCAATCAGGGAAATACCTACAATGAGCAGTACTTC. V usage is TRBV5-1 and J usage is TRBJ2-7; perhaps TRBD1 as D (5 bases). The CDR3 is 15 residues long. Germline lookup yields CDR1 SGHRS and CDR2 YFSETQ. V was clipped by 4 bases and J by 7 bases, with 21 bases between them.